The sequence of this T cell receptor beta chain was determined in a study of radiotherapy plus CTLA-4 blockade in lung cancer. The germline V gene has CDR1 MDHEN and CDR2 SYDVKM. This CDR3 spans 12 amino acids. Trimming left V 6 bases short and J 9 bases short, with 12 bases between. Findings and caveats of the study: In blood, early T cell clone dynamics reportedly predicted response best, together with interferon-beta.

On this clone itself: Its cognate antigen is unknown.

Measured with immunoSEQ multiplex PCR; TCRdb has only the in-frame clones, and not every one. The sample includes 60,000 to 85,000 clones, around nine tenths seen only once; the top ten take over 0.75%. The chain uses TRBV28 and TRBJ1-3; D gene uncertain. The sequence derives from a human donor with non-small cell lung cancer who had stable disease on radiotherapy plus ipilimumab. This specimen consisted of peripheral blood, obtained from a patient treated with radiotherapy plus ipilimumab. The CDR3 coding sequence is TGTGCCAGCAGCTCGCGTCAAACCACCATATATTTT. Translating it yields CASSSRQTTIYF.